The 10 T cell receptor beta chains presented below share a single source sample, sequenced in a study of shared clonotypes between healthy human individuals. Sequencing used immunoSEQ multiplex PCR; TCRdb keeps in-frame clones, though not all of them. The sample yields fewer than 1.8 million clones, approximately 98.5% seen once. Material: naive CD4+ T cells sorted from blood. As for subset: CD45RA+ positively selected. The source of these receptors is a man aged 25 to 45 in good health.

This chain uses TRBV5-6 with TRBJ2-5; D is unresolved. The ends were cut back, 0 bases at V and 1 base at J, with 4 bases in the middle. CDR1 SGHDT and CDR2 YYEEEE come from the germline V gene. This CDR3 is 13 amino acids long. CDR3 protein: CASSLDIQETQYF. CDR3 DNA sequence: TGTGCCAGCAGCTTGGACATCCAAGAGACCCAGTACTTC.

The rearrangement joins TRBV6-1 to TRBJ1-3; D call uncertain. In germline, CDR1 is MNHNS, CDR2 SASEGT. The CDR3 covers 13 residues. Trimming pared 10 bases from V and 0 bases from J, leaving 10 bases between. CDR3 amino acids: CATAENSGNTIYF. The CDR3 coding sequence is TGTGCCACCGCTGAAAACTCTGGAAACACCATATATTTT.

Comments on this clone: The sample contains more than one DNA sequence encoding this CDR3. This chain uses TRBV28 with TRBJ1-5; 9 bases align to TRBD1. The CDR3 loop spans 14 amino acids. CDR1 and CDR2 from the germline V gene are MDHEN and SYDVKM. The trim removed 6 bases at V and 5 bases at J, leaving 5 bases unmatched. The CDR3 is CASSLGQGYQPQHF. The CDR3 DNA follows: TGTGCCAGCAGCCTCGGACAGGGGTATCAGCCCCAGCATTTT.

This chain uses TRBV18 with TRBJ2-5; TRBD1 aligns across 8 bases. The J call may be faulty, since TRBJ2-7 better matches the DNA end. The germline V gene encodes CDR1 KGHSH and CDR2 LQKENI. This CDR3 comprises 15 residues. The CDR3: CASSTSLTGGYEQYF. The CDR3 coding sequence is TGTGCCAGCTCAACATCCCTCACAGGGGGCTACGAGCAGTACTTC.

The genes are TRBV19 and TRBJ2-1, with a possible D match to TRBD2 (6 bases). CDR1 and CDR2 from the germline V gene are LNHDA and SQIVND (reference sequence). V gave up 7 bases and J gave up 4 bases, with 11 bases separating them. CDR3 size: 13 residues. The CDR3 region is CASKKEGYNEQFF. CDR3 nucleotides: TGTGCCAGTAAAAAGGAGGGGTACAATGAGCAGTTCTTC.

Of note for this clone: The identical CDR3 is also encoded by other nucleotide sequences in the sample. The rearrangement uses TRBV6-5 and TRBJ2-3; D gene ambiguous. Trimming took 3 bases from V and 0 from J, leaving 7 bases between them. Germline V CDR1 and CDR2: MNHEY, SVGAGI. The CDR3 is 14 residues long. CDR3: CASSYLGSTDTQYF. CDR3 nucleotides: TGTGCCAGCAGTTATCTGGGAAGCACAGATACGCAGTATTTT.

The CDR3 DNA follows: TGCGCCAGCAGCTTGGTGGGGGGTAAGGATCAGCCCCAGCATTTT. This gives the protein CASSLVGGKDQPQHF. This chain uses TRBV5-1 with TRBJ1-5; a possible D gene is TRBD1 (5 bases). CDR3 length: 15 residues. Between the trimmed V and J ends, which lost 0 bases and 5 bases, there was a span of 12 bases. Germline CDR1 reads SGHRS; CDR2 reads YFSETQ. Together with reference TRBV5-1 and TRBJ1-5, the CDR3 gives the full variable domain: KAGVTQTPRYLIKTRGQQVTLSCSPISGHRSVSWYQQTPGQGLQFLFEYFSETQRNKGNFPGRFSGRQFSNSRSEMNVSTLELGDSALYLCASSLVGGKDQPQHFGDGTRLSIL.

The chain links TRBV5-6 to TRBJ1-3; tentative D call: TRBD1 (5 bases). Trimming pared 1 base from V and 0 bases from J, leaving 8 bases between. Per germline, CDR1 SGHDT and CDR2 YYEEEE. The CDR3 contains 15 residues. The CDR3 nucleotides are TGTGCCAGCAGCTTGCGACAGACCTCTGGAAACACCATATATTTT. It translates to CASSLRQTSGNTIYF.

The chain employs TRBV11-2 and TRBJ2-7; unclear D gene. Germline V gene lookup returns CDR1 SGHAT and CDR2 FQNNGV. The CDR3 has 13 residues. Between the trimmed V and J ends, which lost 1 base and 9 bases, there was a span of 13 bases. The CDR3 here is CASSLVGVARQYF. CDR3 nucleotides: TGTGCCAGCAGCTTAGTTGGGGTGGCAAGGCAGTACTTC.

The rearrangement links TRBV4-1 to TRBJ2-1; 16 bases align to TRBD2. Losses at the gene ends were 4 bases for V and 12 bases for J; bases not matched to a gene: 15. Germline loops: CDR1 MGHRA, CDR2 YSYEKL. The CDR3 totals 18 residues. CDR3 sequence (DNA): TGCGCCAGCAGCCCCTTGGATTCTCCGGGACTAGCGGGAGGGACGCAGTTCTTC. Amino acids: CASSPLDSPGLAGGTQFF.